A single sample is the source of the 7 T cell receptor beta chains below, sequenced in a study of blood T cells in healthy people across ages. It was with a sample-barcoded 5' primer and a J-beta primer mix that a second PCR of roughly 7 to 12 cycles was run. TCRdb re-analysed the 5' RACE reads in MiXCR, keeping a single row per CDR3 protein. The table records about 600,000 distinct CDR3 sequences, 45% to 55% of them present only once. The sample comprised blood. All receptors come from an elderly man in good health.

This sequence joins TRBV6-5 and TRBJ2-1; 9 bases match TRBD2. Germline-derived CDR1 and CDR2 are MNHEY and SVGAGI. J gave up 12 bases and V 4 bases, and 13 bases lay outside the gene matches. CDR3 length: 15 amino acids. The CDR3, as DNA: TGTGCCAGCAGTTTGAGTAGCGGGAGAACAGATACGCAGTTCTTC. As protein: CASSLSSGRTDTQFF.

This clonotype was detected only a few times. The genes are TRBV20-1 and TRBJ1-5; D perhaps matches TRBD1 (5 bases). In germline, CDR1 is DFQATT, CDR2 SNEGSKA (reference sequence). The CDR3 spans 15 residues. Trimming left V 1 base short and J 5 bases short, with 15 bases between. DNA of the CDR3: TGCAGTGCTAGAGGTTTGGATGACAGTTATCAGCCCCAGCATTTT. Translating it yields CSARGLDDSYQPQHF.

The chain joins TRBV15 to TRBJ1-6; 9 positions match TRBD1. CDR1 LNHNV and CDR2 YYDKDF come from the germline V gene (reference sequence). This CDR3 has 14 residues. Germline trimming cut 5 bases from V and 10 bases from J; bases unmatched to any gene: 6. Here the CDR3 DNA reads TGTGCCACCAGCCAGGACAGGGGAGGATCACCCCTCCACTTT. Protein sequence: CATSQDRGGSPLHF. Drawing the rest from reference TRBV15 and TRBJ1-6, the complete variable domain is DAMVIQNPRYQVTQFGKPVTLSCSQTLNHNVMYWYQQKSSQAPKLLFHYYDKDFNNEADTPDNFQSRRPNTSFCFLDIRSPGLGDTAMYLCATSQDRGGSPLHFGNGTRLTVT.

This clonotype occurred once. Germline and junction disagree at one end, which may indicate a read error. In DNA form, the CDR3 reads TGTGCCAGCAGCTTCGTAGCGGGGGGCTACGATGAGCAGTTCTTC. It yields the protein CASSFVAGGYDEQFF. The rearrangement joins TRBV9 to TRBJ2-1; the match to TRBD2 covers 10 bases. Germline CDR1 SGDLS, CDR2 YYNGEE. CDR3 length equals 15 residues.

The chain recombines TRBV6-2 or TRBV6-3 with TRBJ2-3; TRBD1 matches at 7 bases. V dropped 5 bases and J dropped 5; count of bases not matched to a gene: 7. CDR1 is MNHEY and CDR2 is SVGEGT in the germline V gene. This CDR3 is built from 14 residues. CDR3 bases: TGTGCCAGCAGTCGAGGACAGGTTGGAGATACGCAGTATTTT. The encoded protein is CASSRGQVGDTQYF.

The chain links TRBV5-5 to TRBJ1-5, with a possible D match to TRBD1 (6 bases). This CDR3 has 14 residues. The V gene lost 4 bases and the J gene lost 6 bases, with 14 bases spanning the gap. Germline CDR1 reads SGHKS; CDR2 reads YYEKEE (reference sequence). The CDR3 sequence: CASSVAGGLQPQHF. CDR3 nucleotide sequence: TGTGCCAGCAGCGTGGCGGGGGGCCTTCAGCCCCAGCATTTT.

The chain combines TRBV5-6 with TRBJ1-1, with TRBD1 matching over 7 bases. CDR3 length: 14 amino acids. J lost 2 bases, V lost 5 bases, and 6 bases had no gene match. The germline V gene has CDR1 SGHDT and CDR2 YYEEEE. The CDR3 nucleotides read TGTGCCAGCAGAAAAACAGGGGTAAACACTGAAGCTTTCTTT. This translates into CASRKTGVNTEAFF.